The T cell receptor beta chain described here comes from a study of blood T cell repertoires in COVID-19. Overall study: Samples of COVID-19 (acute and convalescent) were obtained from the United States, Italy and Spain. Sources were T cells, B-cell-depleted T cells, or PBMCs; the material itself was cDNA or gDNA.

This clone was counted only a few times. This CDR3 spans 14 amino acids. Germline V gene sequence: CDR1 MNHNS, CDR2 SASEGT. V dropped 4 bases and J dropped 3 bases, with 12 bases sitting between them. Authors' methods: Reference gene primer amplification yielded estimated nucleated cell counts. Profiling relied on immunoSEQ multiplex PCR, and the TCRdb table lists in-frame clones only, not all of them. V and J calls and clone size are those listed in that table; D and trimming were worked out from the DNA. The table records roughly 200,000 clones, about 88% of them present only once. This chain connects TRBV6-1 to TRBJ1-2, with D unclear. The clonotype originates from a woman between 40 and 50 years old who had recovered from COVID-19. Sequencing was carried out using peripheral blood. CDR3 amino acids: CASSATSGYYGYTF. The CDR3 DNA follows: TGTGCCAGCAGTGCTACCTCGGGGTACTATGGCTACACCTTC.